This T cell receptor beta chain was retrieved from a study of neurological immune-mediated disorders. As for the cDNA, it was generated by 5'RACE with 10-nucleotide random UMIs. One entry per CDR3 protein results from TCRdb running MiXCR on the 5' RACE reads. The top ten clones hold about 2.8% of a sample with more than 50,000 distinct CDR3 sequences, roughly 5.6% of them seen once. The V end lost 5 bases, the J end lost 7 bases, and 15 bases lay between the germline ends. The CDR3 runs to 14 residues. In germline, CDR1 is MDHEN, CDR2 SYDVKM. This clonotype was seen at least ten times. The TCR originated in a woman aged 25 to 45 with multiple sclerosis. J is TRBJ2-1 and V is TRBV28; no clear D. The specimen sequenced was PBMCs. CDR3 sequence reads: CASSKLGLLNEQFF. DNA for the CDR3: TGTGCCAGCAGTAAGTTAGGTCTACTTAATGAGCAGTTCTTC.